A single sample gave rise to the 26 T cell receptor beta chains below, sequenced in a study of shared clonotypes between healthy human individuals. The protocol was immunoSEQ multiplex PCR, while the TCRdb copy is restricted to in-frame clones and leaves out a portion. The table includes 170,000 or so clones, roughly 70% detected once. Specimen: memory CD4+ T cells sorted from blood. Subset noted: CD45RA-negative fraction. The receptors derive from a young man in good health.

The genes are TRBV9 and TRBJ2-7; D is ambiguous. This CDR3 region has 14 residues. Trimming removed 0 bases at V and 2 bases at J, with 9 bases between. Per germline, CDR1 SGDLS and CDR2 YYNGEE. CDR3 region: CASSVVGYTYEQYF. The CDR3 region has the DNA TGTGCCAGCAGCGTAGTTGGGTACACCTACGAGCAGTACTTC.

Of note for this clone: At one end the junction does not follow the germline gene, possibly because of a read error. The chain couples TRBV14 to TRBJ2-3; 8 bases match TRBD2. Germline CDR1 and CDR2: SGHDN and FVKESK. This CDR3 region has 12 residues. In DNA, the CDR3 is TGTGCCAGCAGCCAATCCGAACTAGCGGCGGCTTTT. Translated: CASSQSELAAAF.

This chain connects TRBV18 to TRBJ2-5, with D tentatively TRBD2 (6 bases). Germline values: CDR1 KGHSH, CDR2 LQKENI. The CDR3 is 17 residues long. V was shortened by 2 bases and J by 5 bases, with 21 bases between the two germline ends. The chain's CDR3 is CASSPGAPGSSRETQYF. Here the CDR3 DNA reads TGTGCCAGCTCACCAGGCGCGCCCGGGAGCTCAAGGGAGACCCAGTACTTC.

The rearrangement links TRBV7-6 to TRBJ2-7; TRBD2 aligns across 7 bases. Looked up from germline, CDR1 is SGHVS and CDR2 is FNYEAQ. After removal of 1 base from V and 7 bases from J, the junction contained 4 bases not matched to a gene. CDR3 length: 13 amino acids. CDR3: CASSLGAAGEQYF. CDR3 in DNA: TGTGCCAGCAGCTTAGGGGCAGCGGGGGAGCAGTACTTC.

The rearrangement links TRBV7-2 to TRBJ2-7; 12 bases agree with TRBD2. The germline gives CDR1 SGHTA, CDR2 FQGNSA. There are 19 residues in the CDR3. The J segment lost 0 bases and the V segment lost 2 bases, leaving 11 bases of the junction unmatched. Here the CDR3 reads CASSLKSSGRGVPSYEQYF. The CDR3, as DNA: TGTGCCAGCAGCTTAAAGTCTAGCGGGAGGGGTGTACCCTCCTACGAGCAGTACTTC.

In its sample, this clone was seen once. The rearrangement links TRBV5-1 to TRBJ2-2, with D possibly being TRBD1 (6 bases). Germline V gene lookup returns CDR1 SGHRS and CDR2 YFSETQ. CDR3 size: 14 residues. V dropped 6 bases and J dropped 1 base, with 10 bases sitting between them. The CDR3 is CASKEQGNTGELFF. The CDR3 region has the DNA TGCGCCAGCAAAGAACAGGGGAACACCGGGGAGCTGTTTTTT.

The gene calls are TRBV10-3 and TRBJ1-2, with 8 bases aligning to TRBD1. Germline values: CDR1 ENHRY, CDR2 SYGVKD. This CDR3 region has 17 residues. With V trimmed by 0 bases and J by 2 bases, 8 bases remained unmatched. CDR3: CAISESPVDRGNYGYTF. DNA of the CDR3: TGTGCCATCAGTGAGTCTCCTGTCGACAGGGGAAACTATGGCTACACCTTC.

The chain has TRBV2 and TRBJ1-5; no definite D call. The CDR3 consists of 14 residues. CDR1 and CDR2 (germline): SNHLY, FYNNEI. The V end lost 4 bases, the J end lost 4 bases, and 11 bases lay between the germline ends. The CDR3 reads CASSVYGQNQPQHF. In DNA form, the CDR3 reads TGTGCCAGCAGTGTCTACGGCCAGAATCAGCCCCAGCATTTT.

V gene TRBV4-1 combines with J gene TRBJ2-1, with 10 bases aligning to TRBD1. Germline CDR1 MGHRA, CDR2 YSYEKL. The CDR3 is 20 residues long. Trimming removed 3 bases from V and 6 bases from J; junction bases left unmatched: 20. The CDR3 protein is CASSQIPGQGTGVRGNEQFF. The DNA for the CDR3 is TGCGCCAGCAGCCAGATACCGGGACAGGGGACTGGTGTTCGGGGCAATGAGCAGTTCTTC.

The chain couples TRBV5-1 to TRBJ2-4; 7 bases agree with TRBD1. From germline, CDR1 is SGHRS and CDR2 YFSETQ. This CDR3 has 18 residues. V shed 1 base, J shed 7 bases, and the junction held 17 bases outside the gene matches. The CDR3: CASSLSWRQGPKGNIQYF. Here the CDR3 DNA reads TGCGCCAGCAGCTTGAGTTGGAGACAGGGACCGAAGGGGAACATTCAGTACTTC.

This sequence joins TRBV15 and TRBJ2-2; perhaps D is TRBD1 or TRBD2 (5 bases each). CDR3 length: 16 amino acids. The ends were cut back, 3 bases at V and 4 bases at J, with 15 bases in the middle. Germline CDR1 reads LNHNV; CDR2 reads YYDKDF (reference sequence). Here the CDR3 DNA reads TGTGCCACCAGCAGGCCGGGACGGCGAGGCACCGGGGAGCTGTTTTTT. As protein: CATSRPGRRGTGELFF.

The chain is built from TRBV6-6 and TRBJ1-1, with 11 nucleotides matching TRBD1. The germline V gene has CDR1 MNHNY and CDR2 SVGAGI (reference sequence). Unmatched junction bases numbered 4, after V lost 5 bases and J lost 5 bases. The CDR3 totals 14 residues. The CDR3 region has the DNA TGTGCCAGCAGTAGGGGGGACAGGGGGACTGAAGCTTTCTTT. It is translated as CASSRGDRGTEAFF.

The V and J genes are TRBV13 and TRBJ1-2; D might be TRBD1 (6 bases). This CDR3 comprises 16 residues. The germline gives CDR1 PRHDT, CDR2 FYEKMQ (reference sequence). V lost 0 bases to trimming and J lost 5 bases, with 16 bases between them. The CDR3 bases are TGTGCCAGCAGCTTAGGCCTAAAGGGGGGTGGGTATGGCTACACCTTC. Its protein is CASSLGLKGGGYGYTF.

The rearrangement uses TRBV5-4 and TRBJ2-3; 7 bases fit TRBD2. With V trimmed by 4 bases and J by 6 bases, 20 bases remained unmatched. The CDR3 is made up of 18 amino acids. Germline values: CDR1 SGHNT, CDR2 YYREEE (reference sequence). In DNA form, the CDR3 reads TGTGCCAGCAGCCCAAACGACGGTGGCCGGGCGGGAGTGGATACGCAGTATTTT. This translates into CASSPNDGGRAGVDTQYF.

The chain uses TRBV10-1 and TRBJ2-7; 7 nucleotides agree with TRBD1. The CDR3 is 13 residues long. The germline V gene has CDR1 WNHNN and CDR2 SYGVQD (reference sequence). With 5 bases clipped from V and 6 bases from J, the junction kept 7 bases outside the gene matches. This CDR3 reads CASSRDRAGEQYF. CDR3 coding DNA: TGCGCCAGCAGTCGAGACAGGGCCGGCGAGCAGTACTTC.

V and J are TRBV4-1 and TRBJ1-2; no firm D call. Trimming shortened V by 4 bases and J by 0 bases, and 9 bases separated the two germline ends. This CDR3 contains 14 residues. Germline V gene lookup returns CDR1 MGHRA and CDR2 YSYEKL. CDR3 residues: CASSPPSTNYGYTF. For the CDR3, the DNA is TGCGCCAGCAGCCCTCCCTCCACTAACTATGGCTACACCTTC.

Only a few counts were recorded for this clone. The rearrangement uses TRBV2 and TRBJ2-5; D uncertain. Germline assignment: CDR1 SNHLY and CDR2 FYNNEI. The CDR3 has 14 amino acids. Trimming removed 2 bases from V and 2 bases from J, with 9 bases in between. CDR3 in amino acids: CASSEMGRQETQYF. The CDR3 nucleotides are TGTGCCAGCAGTGAAATGGGCAGACAAGAGACCCAGTACTTC.

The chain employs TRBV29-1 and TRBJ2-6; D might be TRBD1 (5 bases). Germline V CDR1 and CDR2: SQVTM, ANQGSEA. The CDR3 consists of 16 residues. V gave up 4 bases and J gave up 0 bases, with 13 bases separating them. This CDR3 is CSVATDVGSGANVLTF. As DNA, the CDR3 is TGCAGCGTTGCGACAGATGTGGGCTCTGGGGCCAACGTCCTGACTTTC.

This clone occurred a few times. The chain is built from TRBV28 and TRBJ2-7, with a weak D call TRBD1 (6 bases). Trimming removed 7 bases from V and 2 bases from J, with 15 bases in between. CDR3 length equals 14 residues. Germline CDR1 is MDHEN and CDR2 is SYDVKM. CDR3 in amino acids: CASTPRDTAYEQYF. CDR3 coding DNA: TGTGCCAGCACCCCCCGGGACACTGCCTACGAGCAGTACTTC.

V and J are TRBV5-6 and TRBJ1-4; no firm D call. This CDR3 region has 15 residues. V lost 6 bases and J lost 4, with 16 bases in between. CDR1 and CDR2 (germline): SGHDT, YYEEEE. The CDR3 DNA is TGTGCCAGCACCCGGGCGGCTGGCGGTAATGAAAAACTGTTTTTT. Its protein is CASTRAAGGNEKLFF.

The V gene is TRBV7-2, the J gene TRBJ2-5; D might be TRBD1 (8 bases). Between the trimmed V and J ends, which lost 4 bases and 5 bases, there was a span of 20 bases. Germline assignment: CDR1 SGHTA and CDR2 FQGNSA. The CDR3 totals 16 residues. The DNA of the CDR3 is TGTGCCAGCAGCTCTGGACAGGGAGGGGATTTCGAGACCCAGTACTTC. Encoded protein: CASSSGQGGDFETQYF.

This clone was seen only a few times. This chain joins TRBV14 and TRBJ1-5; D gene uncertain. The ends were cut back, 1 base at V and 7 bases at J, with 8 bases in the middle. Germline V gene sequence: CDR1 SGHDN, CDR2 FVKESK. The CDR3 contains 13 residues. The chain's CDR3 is CASSQAEGQPQHF. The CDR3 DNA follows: TGTGCCAGCAGCCAAGCGGAGGGCCAGCCCCAGCATTTT.

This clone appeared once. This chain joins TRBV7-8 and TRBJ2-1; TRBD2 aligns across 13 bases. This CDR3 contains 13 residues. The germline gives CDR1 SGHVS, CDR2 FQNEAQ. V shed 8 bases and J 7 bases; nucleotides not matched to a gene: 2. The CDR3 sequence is CASSGLAGNEQFF. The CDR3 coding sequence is TGTGCCAGCTCGGGACTAGCGGGAAATGAGCAGTTCTTC.

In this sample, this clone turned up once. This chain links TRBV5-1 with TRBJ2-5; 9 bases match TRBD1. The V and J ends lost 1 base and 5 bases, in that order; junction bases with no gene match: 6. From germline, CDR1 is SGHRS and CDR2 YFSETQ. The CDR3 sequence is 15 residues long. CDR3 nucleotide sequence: TGCGCCAGCAGCTTGTGGGGACAGGGAGAGGAGACCCAGTACTTC. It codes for CASSLWGQGEETQYF.

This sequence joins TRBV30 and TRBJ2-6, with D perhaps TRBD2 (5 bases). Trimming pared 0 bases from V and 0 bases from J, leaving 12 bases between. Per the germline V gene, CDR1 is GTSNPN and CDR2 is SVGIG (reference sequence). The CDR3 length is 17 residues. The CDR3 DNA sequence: TGTGCCTGGAGTGTTTACGGGATAAGCTCTGGGGCCAACGTCCTGACTTTC. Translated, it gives CAWSVYGISSGANVLTF.

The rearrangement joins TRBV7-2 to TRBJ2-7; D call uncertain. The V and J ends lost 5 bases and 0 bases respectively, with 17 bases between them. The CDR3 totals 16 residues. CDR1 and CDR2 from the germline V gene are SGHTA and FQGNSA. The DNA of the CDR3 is TGTGCCAGCAGCCCCCAATCCGGGTTAAGCTCCTACGAGCAGTACTTC. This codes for CASSPQSGLSSYEQYF.